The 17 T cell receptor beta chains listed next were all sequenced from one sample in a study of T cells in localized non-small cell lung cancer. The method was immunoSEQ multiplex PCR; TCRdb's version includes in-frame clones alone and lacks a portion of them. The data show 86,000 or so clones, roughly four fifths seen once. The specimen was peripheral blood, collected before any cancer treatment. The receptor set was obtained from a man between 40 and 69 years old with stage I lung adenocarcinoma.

CDR3 protein: CASRVLAGTDTQYF. CDR3 bases: TGCGCCAGCAGGGTTCTAGCGGGAACAGATACGCAGTATTTT. The gene calls are TRBV5-1 and TRBJ2-3; 9 positions agree with TRBD2. This CDR3 is built from 14 residues. V was clipped by 5 bases and J by 3 bases; unmatched bases: 4. CDR1 and CDR2 from the germline V gene are SGHRS and YFSETQ.

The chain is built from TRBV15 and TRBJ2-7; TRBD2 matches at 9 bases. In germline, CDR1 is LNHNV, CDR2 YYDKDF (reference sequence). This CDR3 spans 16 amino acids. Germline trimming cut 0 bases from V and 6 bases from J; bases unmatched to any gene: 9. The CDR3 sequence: CATSRDKNQRGVEQYF. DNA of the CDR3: TGTGCCACCAGCAGAGATAAGAACCAGCGGGGGGTCGAGCAGTACTTC.

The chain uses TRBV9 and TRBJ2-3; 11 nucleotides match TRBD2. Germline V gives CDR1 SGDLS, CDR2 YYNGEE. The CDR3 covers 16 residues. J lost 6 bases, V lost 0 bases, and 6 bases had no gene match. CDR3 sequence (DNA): TGTGCCAGCAGCGTAGCTACGTCTAGCGGGGGGGATACGCAGTATTTT. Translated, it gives CASSVATSSGGDTQYF.

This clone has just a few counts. The CDR3 sequence is CASSIDGRGPQPQHF. The CDR3 bases are TGTGCCAGTAGTATAGATGGGAGGGGGCCTCAGCCCCAGCATTTT. The chain couples TRBV19 to TRBJ1-5; 7 nucleotides agree with TRBD1. This CDR3 contains 15 residues. CDR1 is LNHDA and CDR2 is SQIVND in the germline V gene (reference sequence). V shed 0 bases and J 6 bases; nucleotides not matched to a gene: 5.

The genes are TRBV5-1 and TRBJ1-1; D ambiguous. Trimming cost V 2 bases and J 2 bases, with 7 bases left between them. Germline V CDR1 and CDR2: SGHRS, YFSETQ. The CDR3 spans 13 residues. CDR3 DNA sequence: TGCGCCAGCAGCTTCGCAGTTAACACTGAAGCTTTCTTT. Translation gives CASSFAVNTEAFF.

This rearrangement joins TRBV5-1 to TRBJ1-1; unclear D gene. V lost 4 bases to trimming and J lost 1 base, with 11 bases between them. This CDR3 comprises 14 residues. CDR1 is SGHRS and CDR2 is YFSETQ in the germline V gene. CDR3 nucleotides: TGCGCCAGCAGCCCCGAAGGTGGGAACACTGAAGCTTTCTTT. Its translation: CASSPEGGNTEAFF.

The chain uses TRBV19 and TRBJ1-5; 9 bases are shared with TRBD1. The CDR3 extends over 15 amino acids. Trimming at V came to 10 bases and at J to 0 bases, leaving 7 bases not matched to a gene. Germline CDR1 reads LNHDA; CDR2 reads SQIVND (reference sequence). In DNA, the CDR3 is TGTGCCACCGCGGACAGGGGTTATAGCAATCAGCCCCAGCATTTT. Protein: CATADRGYSNQPQHF.

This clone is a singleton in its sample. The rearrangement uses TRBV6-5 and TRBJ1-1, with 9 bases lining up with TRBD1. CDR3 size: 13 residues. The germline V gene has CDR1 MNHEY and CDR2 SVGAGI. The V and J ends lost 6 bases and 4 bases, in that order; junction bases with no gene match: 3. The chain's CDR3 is CASRQGARTEAFF. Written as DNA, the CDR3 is TGTGCCAGCAGACAGGGGGCTCGCACTGAAGCTTTCTTT.

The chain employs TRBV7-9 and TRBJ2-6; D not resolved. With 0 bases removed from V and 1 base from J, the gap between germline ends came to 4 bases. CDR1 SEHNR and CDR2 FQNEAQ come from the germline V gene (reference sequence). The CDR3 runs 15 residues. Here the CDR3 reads CASSLAESGANVLTF. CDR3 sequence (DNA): TGTGCCAGCAGCTTAGCAGAGTCTGGGGCCAACGTCCTGACTTTC.

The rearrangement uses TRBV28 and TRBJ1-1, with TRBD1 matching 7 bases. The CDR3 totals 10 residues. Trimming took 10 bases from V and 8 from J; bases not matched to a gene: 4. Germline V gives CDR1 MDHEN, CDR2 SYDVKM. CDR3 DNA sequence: TGTGCCACCACCAGGGGGGAAGCTTTCTTT. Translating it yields CATTRGEAFF.

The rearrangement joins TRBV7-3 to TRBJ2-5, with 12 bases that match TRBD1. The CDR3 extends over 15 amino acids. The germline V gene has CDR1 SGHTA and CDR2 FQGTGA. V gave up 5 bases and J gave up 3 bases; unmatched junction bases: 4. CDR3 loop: CASSVGTGGEETQYF. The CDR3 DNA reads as TGTGCCAGCAGCGTGGGGACAGGGGGCGAAGAGACCCAGTACTTC.

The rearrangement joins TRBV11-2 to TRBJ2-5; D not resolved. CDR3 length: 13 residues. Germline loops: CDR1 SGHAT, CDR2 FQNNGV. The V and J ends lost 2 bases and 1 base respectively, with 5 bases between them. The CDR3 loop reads CASSLQVQETQYF. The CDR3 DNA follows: TGTGCCAGCAGCTTACAGGTCCAAGAGACCCAGTACTTC.

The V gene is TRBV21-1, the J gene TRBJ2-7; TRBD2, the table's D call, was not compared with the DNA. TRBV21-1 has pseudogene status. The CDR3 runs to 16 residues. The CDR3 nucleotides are TGTGCCAGCAGCGGCCGAGGACTAGCGGTGAGCTACGAGCAGTACTTC. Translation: CASSGRGLAVSYEQYF.

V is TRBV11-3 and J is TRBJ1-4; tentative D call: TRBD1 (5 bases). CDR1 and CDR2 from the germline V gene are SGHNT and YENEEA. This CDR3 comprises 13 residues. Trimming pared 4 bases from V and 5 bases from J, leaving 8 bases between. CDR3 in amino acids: CASSYRQNEKLFF. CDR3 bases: TGTGCCAGCAGCTACAGACAGAATGAAAAACTGTTTTTT.

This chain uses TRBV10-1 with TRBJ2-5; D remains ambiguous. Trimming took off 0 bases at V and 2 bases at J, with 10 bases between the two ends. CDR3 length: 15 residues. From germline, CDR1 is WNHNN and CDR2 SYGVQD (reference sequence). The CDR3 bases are TGCGCCAGCAGTGAGTCGACCGACCATCAAGAGACCCAGTACTTC. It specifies CASSESTDHQETQYF.

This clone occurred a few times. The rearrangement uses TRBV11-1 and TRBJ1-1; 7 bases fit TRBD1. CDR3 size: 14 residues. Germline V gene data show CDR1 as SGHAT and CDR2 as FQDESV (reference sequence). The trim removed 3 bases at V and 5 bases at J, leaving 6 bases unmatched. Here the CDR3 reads CASSFFAGGTEAFF. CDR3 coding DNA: TGTGCCAGCAGCTTTTTCGCAGGGGGAACTGAAGCTTTCTTT.

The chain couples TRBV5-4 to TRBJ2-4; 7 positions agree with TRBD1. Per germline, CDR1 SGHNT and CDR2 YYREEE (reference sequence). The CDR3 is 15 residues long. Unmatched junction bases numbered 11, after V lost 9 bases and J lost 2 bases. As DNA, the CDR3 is TGTGCCACCTCGGTCCGGGACAGCACCAAAAACATTCAGTACTTC. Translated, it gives CATSVRDSTKNIQYF.